These 24 T cell receptor beta chains were all obtained from the same sample, sequenced in a study of cytomegalovirus exposure and HLA in healthy donors. Only in-frame clones appear in the TCRdb table, and some are missing; sequencing was by immunoSEQ multiplex PCR. The data hold under 250,000 clones, with about 81% observed a single time. Sequences were obtained from PBMCs. Receptor source: a young woman in good health and CMV-seronegative.

The chain has TRBV11-3 and TRBJ2-2, with a tentative D call TRBD1 (5 bases). CDR3 size: 13 residues. With 3 bases removed from V and 6 bases from J, the gap between germline ends came to 8 bases. CDR1 is SGHNT and CDR2 is YENEEA in the germline V gene. The CDR3 is CASSLQGAGELFF. The CDR3 nucleotides read TGTGCCAGCAGCTTGCAGGGTGCCGGGGAGCTGTTTTTT. The full variable domain, its missing parts supplied by reference TRBV11-3 and TRBJ2-2, is EAGVVQSPRYKIIEKKQPVAFWCNPISGHNTLYWYLQNLGQGPELLIRYENEEAVDDSQLPKDRFSAERLKGVDSTLKIQPAELGDSAVYLCASSLQGAGELFFGEGSRLTVL.

The chain has TRBV10-1 and TRBJ1-1; 11 bases are a match to TRBD1. The ends lost 8 bases at V and 0 bases at J; junction bases unmatched: 5. Germline assignment: CDR1 WNHNN and CDR2 SYGVQD (reference sequence). This CDR3 spans 15 amino acids. CDR3 nucleotide sequence: TGCGCCAGCCATGGACAGGGGGCAGTGAACACTGAAGCTTTCTTT. As protein: CASHGQGAVNTEAFF.

The V gene is TRBV6-5, the J gene TRBJ2-7, with D uncertain. There are 12 residues in the CDR3. Germline V CDR1 and CDR2: MNHEY, SVGAGI. Trimming took off 2 bases at V and 7 bases at J, with 9 bases between the two ends. This CDR3 is CASSYVGREQYF. CDR3 DNA: TGTGCCAGCAGTTACGTGGGCCGGGAGCAGTACTTC.

The chain has TRBV6-1 and TRBJ2-7; TRBD1 agrees at 7 bases. The CDR3 sequence is 16 residues long. Per the germline V gene, CDR1 is MNHNS and CDR2 is SASEGT. J gave up 3 bases and V 3 bases, and 11 bases lay outside the gene matches. CDR3 nucleotide sequence: TGTGCCAGCAGTGAGACACAGACAGGGATGGGCTACGAGCAGTACTTC. It yields the protein CASSETQTGMGYEQYF.

The rearrangement links TRBV6-5 to TRBJ1-3, with D uncertain. Between the trimmed V and J ends, which lost 7 bases and 2 bases, there was a span of 9 bases. CDR1 and CDR2 (germline): MNHEY, SVGAGI. CDR3 length equals 13 residues. In DNA, the CDR3 is TGTGCCAGCACTCCAGAAACTGGAAACACCATATATTTT. Its translation: CASTPETGNTIYF.

As DNA, the CDR3 is TGTGCCAGCGGTCAGGGAGGGAGGCTCGAGACCCAGTACTTC. As protein: CASGQGGRLETQYF. The genes are TRBV9 and TRBJ2-5, with 7 bases fitting TRBD2. This CDR3 contains 14 residues. Per the germline V gene, CDR1 is SGDLS and CDR2 is YYNGEE. V was clipped by 7 bases and J by 5 bases; unmatched bases: 11.

For the CDR3, the DNA is TGTGCCAGCATGAGCCCCGCAGGGGGTGAAGCTTTCTTT. Translation gives CASMSPAGGEAFF. This chain links TRBV27 with TRBJ1-1, with 7 bases lining up with TRBD1. J lost 7 bases, V lost 7 bases, and 9 bases had no gene match. The CDR3 sequence is 13 residues long. Germline CDR1 reads MNHEY; CDR2 reads SMNVEV (reference sequence).

The genes are TRBV15 and TRBJ1-2; maybe TRBD1 (6 bases). Germline assignment: CDR1 LNHNV and CDR2 YYDKDF (reference sequence). Trimming removed 5 bases from V and 2 bases from J, with 12 bases in between. The CDR3 length is 14 residues. The CDR3 region has the DNA TGTGCCACCAGCGTACAGGGCTACAACTATGGCTACACCTTC. This sequence encodes CATSVQGYNYGYTF.

This clone appeared a few times. The chain is built from TRBV5-4 and TRBJ2-7; unclear D gene. Germline CDR1 is SGHNT and CDR2 is YYREEE (reference sequence). Trimming removed 5 bases from V and 3 bases from J, with 9 bases in between. This CDR3 is 12 amino acids long. CDR3 sequence: CASSSRDYEQYF. The CDR3, as DNA: TGTGCCAGCAGTTCCCGAGACTACGAGCAGTACTTC.

The V and J genes are TRBV6-5 and TRBJ1-3; D is perhaps TRBD1 (6 bases). Between the trimmed V and J ends, which lost 4 bases and 0 bases, there was a span of 13 bases. CDR3 length equals 16 residues. Germline CDR1 and CDR2: MNHEY and SVGAGI. In nucleotides, the CDR3 is TGTGCCAGCAGTTCGGGGGGGACAAGCTCTGGAAACACCATATATTTT. Protein product: CASSSGGTSSGNTIYF.

The chain combines TRBV6-5 with TRBJ1-1, with D possibly being TRBD1 (6 bases). The V and J ends lost 7 bases and 7 bases respectively, with 22 bases between them. The CDR3 is 15 residues long. Per germline, CDR1 MNHEY and CDR2 SVGAGI. The DNA for the CDR3 is TGTGCCAGCAAACGACGGGCCCCACAGGGTCGTGAAGCTTTCTTT. This translates into CASKRRAPQGREAFF.

The chain uses TRBV9 and TRBJ2-7, with D perhaps matching TRBD2 (5 bases). This CDR3 is built from 12 residues. The germline V gene encodes CDR1 SGDLS and CDR2 YYNGEE. Trimming pared 4 bases from V and 7 bases from J, leaving 12 bases between. CDR3 sequence (DNA): TGTGCCAGCAGCCAAGCGGCAGCAGAGCAGTACTTC. It translates to CASSQAAAEQYF.

The V gene is TRBV29-1, the J gene TRBJ1-2, with TRBD1 identical over 7 bases. After removal of 5 bases from V and 3 bases from J, the junction contained 6 bases not matched to a gene. Germline V gene sequence: CDR1 SQVTM, CDR2 ANQGSEA. CDR3 length: 13 amino acids. The CDR3 DNA reads as TGCAGCGTTACCGCAACAGGGGACTATGGCTACACCTTC. Its protein product is CSVTATGDYGYTF.

The J gene is TRBJ2-3, the V gene TRBV10-2, with 7 bases identical to TRBD2. With 2 bases clipped from V and 0 bases from J, the junction kept 5 bases outside the gene matches. From germline, CDR1 is WSHSY and CDR2 SAAADI. The CDR3 is 16 residues long. CDR3 in amino acids: CASSEARGTSTDTQYF. The CDR3 region has the DNA TGCGCCAGCAGTGAGGCGCGGGGGACCAGCACAGATACGCAGTATTTT.

V usage is TRBV29-1 and J usage is TRBJ1-1; D remains ambiguous. Looked up from germline, CDR1 is SQVTM and CDR2 is ANQGSEA. The CDR3 sequence is 10 residues long. Deletions cut 7 bases from V and 2 bases from J, with 5 bases between. The CDR3 DNA follows: TGCAGCGCCAGAAACACTGAAGCTTTCTTT. Residues: CSARNTEAFF.

The chain employs TRBV23-1 and TRBJ2-2; the D gene is possibly TRBD1 (6 bases). TRBV23-1 qualifies as an ORF whose function is uncertain. The CDR3 spans 17 residues. V lost 3 bases and J lost 4, with 18 bases in between. CDR3 sequence reads: CASSHSRTVCCTGELFF. In DNA, the CDR3 is TGCGCCAGCAGTCACTCCCGGACAGTTTGTTGCACCGGGGAGCTGTTTTTT.

CDR3 residues: CASSLGQANQPQHF. DNA of the CDR3: TGTGCCAGCAGTTTGGGACAGGCTAATCAGCCCCAGCATTTT. The gene calls are TRBV6-6 and TRBJ1-5; TRBD1 matches at 8 bases. The CDR3 runs 14 residues. After removal of 4 bases from V and 4 bases from J, the junction contained 3 bases not matched to a gene. Germline CDR1 reads MNHNY; CDR2 reads SVGAGI (reference sequence).

Only a few counts were recorded for this clone. The J gene is TRBJ1-5, the V gene TRBV19; D remains unclear. The CDR3 sequence is 15 residues long. Between the trimmed V and J ends, which lost 6 bases and 1 base, there was a span of 13 bases. CDR1 is LNHDA and CDR2 is SQIVND in the germline V gene (reference sequence). The DNA of the CDR3 is TGTGCCAGTAGCCCGAGCAGGATCAGCAATCAGCCCCAGCATTTT. Protein: CASSPSRISNQPQHF.

The chain joins TRBV19 to TRBJ1-1, with TRBD1 identical over 7 bases. Germline loops: CDR1 LNHDA, CDR2 SQIVND (reference sequence). This CDR3 is built from 14 residues. After removal of 6 bases from V and 4 bases from J, the junction contained 8 bases not matched to a gene. The CDR3 reads CASSTRQGGTEAFF. The CDR3 DNA reads TGTGCCAGTAGCACCAGACAGGGAGGCACTGAAGCTTTCTTT.

V is TRBV29-1 and J is TRBJ2-5; the match to TRBD1 covers 7 bases. V trimming: 4 bases; J trimming: 1 base; junction bases outside the gene matches: 3. The CDR3 spans 13 residues. Germline CDR1 is SQVTM and CDR2 is ANQGSEA. The CDR3 sequence is CSVVRTGQETQYF. CDR3 DNA sequence: TGCAGCGTTGTAAGGACAGGCCAAGAGACCCAGTACTTC.

The chain uses TRBV6-6 and TRBJ1-2; tentatively, D is TRBD1 (5 bases). This CDR3 is 12 amino acids long. Deletions cut 8 bases from V and 7 bases from J, with 14 bases between. Per germline, CDR1 MNHNY and CDR2 SVGAGI (reference sequence). The DNA of the CDR3 is TGTGCCAGCCGGGGCGGGGTCGGTGGCTACACCTTC. It encodes CASRGGVGGYTF.

The gene calls are TRBV11-3 and TRBJ2-3; 7 positions agree with TRBD1. Trimming took 5 bases from V and 4 from J; bases not matched to a gene: 6. Germline CDR1 is SGHNT and CDR2 is YENEEA. The CDR3 is 14 amino acids. The DNA for the CDR3 is TGTGCCAGCAGCCGCACAGGGGTCGCAGATACGCAGTATTTT. Translated, it gives CASSRTGVADTQYF.

The chain is built from TRBV19 and TRBJ1-5; TRBD1 might be the D (6 bases). CDR1 is LNHDA, CDR2 SQIVND, per germline (reference sequence). Trimming removed 7 bases from V and 3 bases from J, with 16 bases in between. The CDR3 length is 15 residues. In DNA, the CDR3 is TGTGCCAGTAATGTAGGGCAGGGGCTCAATCAGCCCCAGCATTTT. Residues: CASNVGQGLNQPQHF.

V gene TRBV29-1 combines with J gene TRBJ1-2; 7 nucleotides match TRBD1. V dropped 1 base and J dropped 3; count of bases not matched to a gene: 5. The germline gives CDR1 SQVTM, CDR2 ANQGSEA. This CDR3 comprises 14 residues. The CDR3 coding sequence is TGCAGCGTTGAAGGAGACAGGGTCCACTATGGCTACACCTTC. It translates to CSVEGDRVHYGYTF. Complete variable domain (other parts from reference TRBV29-1 and TRBJ1-2): SAVISQKPSRDICQRGTSLTIQCQVDSQVTMMFWYRQQPGQSLTLIATANQGSEATYESGFVIDKFPISRPNLTFSTLTVSNMSPEDSSIYLCSVEGDRVHYGYTFGSGTRLTVV.